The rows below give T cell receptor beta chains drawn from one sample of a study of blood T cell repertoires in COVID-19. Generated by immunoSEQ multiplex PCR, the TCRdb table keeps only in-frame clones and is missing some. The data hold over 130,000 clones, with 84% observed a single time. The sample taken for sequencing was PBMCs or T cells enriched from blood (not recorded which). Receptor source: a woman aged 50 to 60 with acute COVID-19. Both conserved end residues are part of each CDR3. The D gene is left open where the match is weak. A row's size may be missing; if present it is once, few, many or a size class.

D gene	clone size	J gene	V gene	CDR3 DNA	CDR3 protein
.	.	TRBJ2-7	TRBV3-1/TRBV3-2	TGTGCCAGCAGTCACCGAAGGGGAAGGGAGTACTTC	CASSHRRGREYF
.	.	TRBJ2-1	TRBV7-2	TGTGCCAGCAGCTTAGTTGGAGGATACAATGAGCAGTTCTTC	CASSLVGGYNEQFF
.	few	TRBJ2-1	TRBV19	TGTGCCAGTAGTACCACGGACTACTACAATGAGCAGTTCTTC	CASSTTDYYNEQFF
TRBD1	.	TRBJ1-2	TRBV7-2	TGTGCCAGCAGCTCCCGACAGGGGGCAACGGTCGGCTACACCTTC	CASSSRQGATVGYTF
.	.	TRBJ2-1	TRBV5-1	TGCGCCAGCCAAGGGGCAAGGAATGAGCAGTTCTTC	CASQGARNEQFF
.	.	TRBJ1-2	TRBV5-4	TGTGCCAGCAGCTTGGCCACTCGGGGTGACTGGTATGGCTACACCTTC	CASSLATRGDWYGYTF
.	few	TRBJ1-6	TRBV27	TGTGCCAGCAGTTTGCGAGGGCTCTCCTATAATTCACCCCTCCACTTT	CASSLRGLSYNSPLHF
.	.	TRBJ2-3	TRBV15	TGTGCCACCAGCACCTGGGCCGGGACACTGCAAGATACGCAGTATTTT	CATSTWAGTLQDTQYF
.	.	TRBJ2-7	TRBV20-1	TGCAGTGCTAGTGGGAGCCGGTCCGGGGAGCAGTACTTC	CSASGSRSGEQYF
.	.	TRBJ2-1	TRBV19	TGTGCCAGTAGTATACAACTAGTGGGAATCGGTGAGCAGTTCTTC	CASSIQLVGIGEQFF